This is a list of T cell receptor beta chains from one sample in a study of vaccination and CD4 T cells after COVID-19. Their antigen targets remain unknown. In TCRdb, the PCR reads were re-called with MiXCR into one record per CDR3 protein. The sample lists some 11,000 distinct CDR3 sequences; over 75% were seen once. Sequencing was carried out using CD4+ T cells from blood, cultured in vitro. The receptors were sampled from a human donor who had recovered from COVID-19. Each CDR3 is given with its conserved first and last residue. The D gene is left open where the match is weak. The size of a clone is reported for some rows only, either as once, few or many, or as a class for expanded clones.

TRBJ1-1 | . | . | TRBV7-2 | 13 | TGTGCCAGCAGCTTATCCTTACTCCCGGAGGATTTCTTT | CASSLSLLPEDFF
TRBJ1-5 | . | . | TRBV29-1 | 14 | TGCAGCGTTGAAGTCGGGGGGGGCAATCAGCCCCAGCATTTT | CSVEVGGGNQPQHF
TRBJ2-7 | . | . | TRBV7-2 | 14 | TGTGCCAGCAGCTTAGAAGCTAGCTCTTACGAGCAGTACTTC | CASSLEASSYEQYF
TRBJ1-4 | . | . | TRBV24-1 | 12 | TGTGCCACCAGTTTGAGAAGCGAAAAACTGTTTTTT | CATSLRSEKLFF
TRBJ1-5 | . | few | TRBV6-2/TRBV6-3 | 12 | TGTGCCAGCAGTCTAGACCAATGGCCCCAGCATTTT | CASSLDQWPQHF
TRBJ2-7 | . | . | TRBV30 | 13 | TGTGCCTGGAGAGAACTAGTGGTTAAGGAGCAGTACTTC | CAWRELVVKEQYF
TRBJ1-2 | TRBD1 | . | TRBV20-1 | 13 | TGCAGTGCTCTAAAGGGACAGGGCTATGGCTACACCTTC | CSALKGQGYGYTF
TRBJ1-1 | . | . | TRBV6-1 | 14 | TGTGCCAGCACCCGGGGCGGGCGGAATATTGAAGCTTTCTTT | CASTRGGRNIEAFF
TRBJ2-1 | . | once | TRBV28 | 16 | TGTGCCAGCAGTGAGGGGCTAGCGTACTCCTACAATGAGCAGTTCTTC | CASSEGLAYSYNEQFF
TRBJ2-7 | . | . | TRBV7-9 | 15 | TGTGCCAGCAGCCCACACGGACTGTTGTCCTACGAGCAGTACTTC | CASSPHGLLSYEQYF
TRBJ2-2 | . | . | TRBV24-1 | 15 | TGTGCCACCAGTGACACCCGGGGACGCACCGGGGAGCTGTTTTTT | CATSDTRGRTGELFF
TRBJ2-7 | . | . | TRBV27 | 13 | TGTGCCAGCAGTTCCCAAAGGAGGCACGAGCAGTACTTC | CASSSQRRHEQYF
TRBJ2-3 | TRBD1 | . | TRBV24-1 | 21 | TGTGCCACCAGTGCAGCTTCCGGGACAGGGAAGATAGACGATAGCACAGATACGCAGTATTTT | CATSAASGTGKIDDSTDTQYF
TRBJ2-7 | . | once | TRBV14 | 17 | TGTGCCAGCAGCCAAGACCCCTGGAAGGGCCCTGCCTACGAGCAGTACTTC | CASSQDPWKGPAYEQYF
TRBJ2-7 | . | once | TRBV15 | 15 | TGTGCCACCAGCAGAGTCCCCGGTGAAAACTACGAGCAGTACTTC | CATSRVPGENYEQYF
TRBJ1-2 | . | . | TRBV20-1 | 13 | TGCAGTGCTAGAGTTGAGGCGACCTATGGCTACACCTTC | CSARVEATYGYTF